These 15 T cell receptor beta chains originate from one sample sequenced in a study of T cell changes during pregnancy in multiple sclerosis. Sequencing was performed with immunoSEQ multiplex PCR; in TCRdb, only in-frame clones are kept and a portion is missing. The sample carries approximately 34,000 clones, 85% to 95% recorded once. The sequences come from CD4+ T cells from peripheral blood mononuclear cells, collected in the second trimester of pregnancy. Receptors were obtained from a female donor with multiple sclerosis, enrolled in a pregnancy study.

The gene calls are TRBV6-5 and TRBJ1-4, with D maybe TRBD1 (5 bases). CDR1 is MNHEY and CDR2 is SVGAGI in the germline V gene. This CDR3 has 14 residues. V was cut by 2 bases and J by 5 bases, with 9 bases left in between. The CDR3 here is CASSYSRGNEKLFF. In nucleotides, the CDR3 is TGTGCCAGCAGTTACAGCCGGGGGAATGAAAAACTGTTTTTT.

This chain connects TRBV29-1 to TRBJ2-1, with D possibly being TRBD1 (5 bases). V was shortened by 4 bases and J by 7 bases, with 5 bases between the two germline ends. The CDR3 extends over 10 amino acids. Germline V gives CDR1 SQVTM, CDR2 ANQGSEA. The CDR3 sequence: CSVAGNEQFF. The CDR3 nucleotides read TGCAGCGTTGCAGGGAATGAGCAGTTCTTC.

The genes are TRBV4-1 and TRBJ2-1; tentatively, D is TRBD1 (6 bases). V lost 1 base and J lost 6, with 7 bases in between. CDR3 length equals 13 residues. Germline CDR1 and CDR2: MGHRA and YSYEKL. The CDR3, as DNA: TGCGCCAGCAGCCAAGTAGGGGGCAATGAGCAGTTCTTC. Protein sequence: CASSQVGGNEQFF.

CDR3 in DNA: TGTGCCAGCAGTGAAGGCAGGATGACTGAAGCTTTCTTT. It is translated as CASSEGRMTEAFF. V gene TRBV2 combines with J gene TRBJ1-1; D is unresolved. Germline CDR1 is SNHLY and CDR2 is FYNNEI. The CDR3 runs to 13 residues. V lost 1 base to trimming and J lost 5 bases, with 8 bases between them.

The V gene is TRBV7-4, the J gene TRBJ1-5; 7 positions agree with TRBD1. The ends lost 2 bases at V and 3 bases at J; junction bases unmatched: 16. The V gene's germline CDR1 is SGHVT and CDR2 SQSDAQ. This CDR3 has 19 residues. The CDR3 loop reads CASSLNQGGPIYPNQPQHF. The CDR3 coding sequence is TGTGCCAGCAGCTTAAACCAGGGGGGTCCGATATATCCCAATCAGCCCCAGCATTTT. The variable domain in full, with the rest retrieved from reference TRBV7-4 and TRBJ1-5, is GAGVSQSPRYKVAKRGRDVALRCDSISGHVTLYWYRQTLGQGSEVLTYSQSDAQRDKSGRPSGRFSAERPERSVSTLKIQRTEQGDSAVYLCASSLNQGGPIYPNQPQHFGDGTRLSIL.

The genes are TRBV19 and TRBJ2-5, with 7 bases aligning to TRBD1. The trim removed 3 bases at V and 5 bases at J, leaving 3 bases unmatched. CDR1 is LNHDA, CDR2 SQIVND, per germline (reference sequence). CDR3 length: 13 residues. CDR3 residues: CASSIGQVETQYF. The CDR3 DNA sequence: TGTGCCAGTAGTATCGGACAGGTGGAGACCCAGTACTTC.

The V call is TRBV6-1, the J call TRBJ2-7, with 10 bases matching TRBD2. Germline loops: CDR1 MNHNS, CDR2 SASEGT. The V gene end was trimmed by 1 base and the J gene end by 3 bases; junction bases not matched to a gene: 3. The CDR3 contains 15 residues. For the CDR3, the DNA is TGTGCCAGCAGTGAAGTGCCTAGCGGGAGCTACGAGCAGTACTTC. Residues: CASSEVPSGSYEQYF.

The CDR3 loop reads CASTGAGLAGVNEQFF. As DNA, the CDR3 is TGTGCCAGCACGGGCGCGGGACTAGCGGGAGTTAATGAGCAGTTCTTC. The chain employs TRBV28 and TRBJ2-1, with 14 bases that match TRBD2. Trimming took 7 bases from V and 7 from J; bases not matched to a gene: 9. CDR3 length: 16 amino acids. CDR1 MDHEN and CDR2 SYDVKM come from the germline V gene.

This chain connects TRBV30 to TRBJ1-1, with 7 bases matching TRBD1. The ends lost 6 bases at V and 4 bases at J; junction bases unmatched: 8. Germline CDR1 reads GTSNPN; CDR2 reads SVGIG (reference sequence). The CDR3 extends over 13 amino acids. In DNA form, the CDR3 reads TGTGCCTGCCACGACAGGGTGGGCACTGAAGCTTTCTTT. Translated, it gives CACHDRVGTEAFF.

The chain combines TRBV6-4 with TRBJ2-3, with D possibly TRBD2 on 6 matching bases. CDR1 MRHNA and CDR2 SNTAGT come from the germline V gene. This CDR3 has 14 amino acids. V gave up 6 bases and J gave up 0 bases, with 10 bases separating them. CDR3 in amino acids: CASRAGGSTDTQYF. The CDR3 coding sequence is TGTGCCAGCAGGGCCGGGGGTAGCACAGATACGCAGTATTTT.

The rearrangement joins TRBV2 to TRBJ1-5, with TRBD1 identical over 7 bases. CDR1 is SNHLY, CDR2 FYNNEI, per germline. V shed 8 bases and J 1 base; nucleotides not matched to a gene: 8. The CDR3 is made up of 15 amino acids. The chain's CDR3 is CASGLQGTSNQPQHF. Here the CDR3 DNA reads TGTGCCAGCGGTTTACAGGGGACCAGCAATCAGCCCCAGCATTTT.

V and J are TRBV5-1 and TRBJ2-1; 12 bases match TRBD2. V was clipped by 4 bases and J by 0 bases; unmatched bases: 23. CDR1 SGHRS and CDR2 YFSETQ come from the germline V gene. This CDR3 is built from 23 residues. The CDR3 protein is CASSHIRVANLGLAGPSYNEQFF. The DNA of the CDR3 is TGCGCCAGCAGCCATATTAGGGTAGCCAACCTCGGACTAGCGGGGCCCTCCTACAATGAGCAGTTCTTC. The variable domain in full, completed from reference TRBV5-1 and TRBJ2-1, reads KAGVTQTPRYLIKTRGQQVTLSCSPISGHRSVSWYQQTPGQGLQFLFEYFSETQRNKGNFPGRFSGRQFSNSRSEMNVSTLELGDSALYLCASSHIRVANLGLAGPSYNEQFFGPGTRLTVL.

J is TRBJ1-4 and V is TRBV25-1; D call uncertain. The V gene's germline CDR1 is MGHDK and CDR2 SYGVNS. The V gene lost 3 bases and the J gene lost 7 bases, with 15 bases spanning the gap. This CDR3 has 15 amino acids. CDR3 region: CASSDSPVGGEKLFF. In DNA, the CDR3 is TGTGCCAGCAGTGACTCCCCAGTGGGAGGTGAAAAACTGTTTTTT.

This rearrangement joins TRBV5-1 to TRBJ1-2; D ambiguous. Trimming stripped 4 bases from V and 0 bases from J, with 7 bases between. Germline V gene lookup returns CDR1 SGHRS and CDR2 YFSETQ. This CDR3 is built from 13 residues. The CDR3 bases are TGCGCCAGCAGCCTGACAACTAACTATGGCTACACCTTC. As protein: CASSLTTNYGYTF.

This clone was found once. The rearrangement joins TRBV5-1 to TRBJ2-1, with 8 bases matching TRBD1. Per germline, CDR1 SGHRS and CDR2 YFSETQ. The CDR3 has 16 residues. The V and J ends lost 1 base and 7 bases, in that order; junction bases with no gene match: 10. CDR3 DNA sequence: TGCGCCAGCAGCTTGAGGGGGTCAGGGGGCTGGAATGAGCAGTTCTTC. This encodes CASSLRGSGGWNEQFF.